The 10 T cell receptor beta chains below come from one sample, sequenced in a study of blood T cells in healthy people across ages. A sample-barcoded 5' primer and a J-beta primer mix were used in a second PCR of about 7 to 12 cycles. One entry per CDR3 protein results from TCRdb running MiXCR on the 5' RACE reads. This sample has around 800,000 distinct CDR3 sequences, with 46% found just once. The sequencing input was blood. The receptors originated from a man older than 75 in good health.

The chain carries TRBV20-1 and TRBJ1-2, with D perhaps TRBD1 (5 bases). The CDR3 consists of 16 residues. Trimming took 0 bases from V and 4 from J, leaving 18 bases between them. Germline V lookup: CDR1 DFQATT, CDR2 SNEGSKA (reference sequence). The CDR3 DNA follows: TGCAGTGCTAGAGATCGAACTGGGGGGGTGGGCTATGGCTACACCTTC. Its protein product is CSARDRTGGVGYGYTF.

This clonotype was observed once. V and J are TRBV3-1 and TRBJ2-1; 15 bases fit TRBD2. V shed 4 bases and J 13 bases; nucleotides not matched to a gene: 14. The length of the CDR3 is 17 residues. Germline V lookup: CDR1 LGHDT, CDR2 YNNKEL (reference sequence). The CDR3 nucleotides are TGTGCCAGCAGCCGAATGGGACTAGCGGGGGGCCTCGAGACCCAGTTCTTC. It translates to CASSRMGLAGGLETQFF.

The chain's CDR3 is CASSPDGFNYGYTF. The CDR3 DNA reads TGTGCCAGCAGCCCGGACGGATTTAACTATGGCTACACCTTC. The V gene is TRBV7-9, the J gene TRBJ1-2, with D unresolved. Germline values: CDR1 SEHNR, CDR2 FQNEAQ (reference sequence). The V gene lost 5 bases and the J gene lost 1 base, with 11 bases spanning the gap. The CDR3 spans 14 residues.

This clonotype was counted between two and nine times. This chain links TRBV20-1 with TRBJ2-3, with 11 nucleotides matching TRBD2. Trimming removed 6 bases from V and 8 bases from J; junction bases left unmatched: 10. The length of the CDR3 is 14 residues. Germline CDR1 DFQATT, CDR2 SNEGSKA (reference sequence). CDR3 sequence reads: CSAAGTGTSGTQYF. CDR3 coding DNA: TGCAGTGCGGCTGGAACCGGGACTAGCGGTACGCAGTATTTT.

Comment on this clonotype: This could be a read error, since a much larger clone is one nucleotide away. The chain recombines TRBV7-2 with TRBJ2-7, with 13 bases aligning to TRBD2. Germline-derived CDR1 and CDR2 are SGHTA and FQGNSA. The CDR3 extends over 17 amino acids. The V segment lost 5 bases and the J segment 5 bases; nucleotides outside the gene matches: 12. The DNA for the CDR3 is TGTGCCAGCAGCCTCCGGTCCGAGACTAGCGGGAGGAACGAGCAGTACTTC. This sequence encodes CASSLRSETSGRNEQYF. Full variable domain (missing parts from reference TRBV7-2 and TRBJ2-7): GAGVSQSPSNKVTEKGKDVELRCDPISGHTALYWYRQSLGQGLEFLIYFQGNSAPDKSGLPSDRFSAERTGGSVSTLTIQRTQQEDSAVYLCASSLRSETSGRNEQYFGPGTRLTVT.

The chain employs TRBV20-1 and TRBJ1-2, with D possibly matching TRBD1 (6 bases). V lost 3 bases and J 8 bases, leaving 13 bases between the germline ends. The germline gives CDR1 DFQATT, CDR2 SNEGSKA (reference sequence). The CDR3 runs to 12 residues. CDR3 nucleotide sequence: TGCAGTGCTAGCTTGGGGGGGCGAGGCTACACCTTC. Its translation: CSASLGGRGYTF.

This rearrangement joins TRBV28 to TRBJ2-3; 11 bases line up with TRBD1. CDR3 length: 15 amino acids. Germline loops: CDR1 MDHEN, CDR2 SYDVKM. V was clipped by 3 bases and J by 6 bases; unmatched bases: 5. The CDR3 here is CASSLRTGGMDTQYF. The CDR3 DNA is TGTGCCAGCAGTTTGCGGACAGGGGGCATGGATACGCAGTATTTT.

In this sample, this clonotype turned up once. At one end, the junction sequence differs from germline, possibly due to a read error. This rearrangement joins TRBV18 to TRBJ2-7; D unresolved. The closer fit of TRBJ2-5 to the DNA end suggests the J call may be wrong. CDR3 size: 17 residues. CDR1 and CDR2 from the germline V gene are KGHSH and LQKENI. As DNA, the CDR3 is TGTACCAGCTCACCTACTTCAGGAACCGGCCCTCGGGAGACCCAGTACTTC. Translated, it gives CTSSPTSGTGPRETQYF.

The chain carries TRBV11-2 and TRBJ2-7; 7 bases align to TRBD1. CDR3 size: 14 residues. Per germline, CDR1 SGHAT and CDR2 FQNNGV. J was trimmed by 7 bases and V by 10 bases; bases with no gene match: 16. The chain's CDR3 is CAIIPDRIINEQYF. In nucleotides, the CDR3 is TGTGCCATTATTCCGGACAGGATAATCAATGAGCAGTACTTC.

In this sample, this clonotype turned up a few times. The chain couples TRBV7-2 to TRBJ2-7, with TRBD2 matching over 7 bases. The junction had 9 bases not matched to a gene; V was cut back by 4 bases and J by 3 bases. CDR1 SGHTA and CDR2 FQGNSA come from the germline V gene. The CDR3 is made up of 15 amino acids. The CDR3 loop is CASSYSSGALYEQYF. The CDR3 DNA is TGTGCCAGCAGCTATTCTAGCGGAGCCCTCTACGAGCAGTACTTC.